These 2 T cell receptor beta chains originate from one sample sequenced in a study of blood T cell repertoires in COVID-19. Sequencing used immunoSEQ multiplex PCR; TCRdb keeps in-frame clones, though not all of them. The sample holds about 66,000 clones, approximately 86% seen once. Sequences were obtained from peripheral blood. These receptors originate from a man aged 60 to 69 with acute or convalescent COVID-19.

The J gene is TRBJ2-7, the V gene TRBV7-8; the D is unclear. This CDR3 has 14 amino acids. V was shortened by 4 bases and J by 0 bases, with 10 bases between the two germline ends. CDR1 and CDR2 (germline): SGHVS, FQNEAQ. The CDR3 region has the DNA TGTGCCAGCAGCTCGAACACGATCTCCTACGAGCAGTACTTC. The encoded protein is CASSSNTISYEQYF.

V is TRBV3-1 (or the pseudogene TRBV3-2) and J is TRBJ1-1, with a weak D call TRBD1 (5 bases). Germline loops: CDR1 LGHDT, CDR2 YNNKEL (reference sequence). The CDR3 spans 13 residues. The V end was cut by 5 bases, the J end by 8 bases, with 15 bases between. CDR3 bases: TGTGCCAGCAGCTACGGGGGACGAAAAGAAGCTTTCTTT. It yields the protein CASSYGGRKEAFF.